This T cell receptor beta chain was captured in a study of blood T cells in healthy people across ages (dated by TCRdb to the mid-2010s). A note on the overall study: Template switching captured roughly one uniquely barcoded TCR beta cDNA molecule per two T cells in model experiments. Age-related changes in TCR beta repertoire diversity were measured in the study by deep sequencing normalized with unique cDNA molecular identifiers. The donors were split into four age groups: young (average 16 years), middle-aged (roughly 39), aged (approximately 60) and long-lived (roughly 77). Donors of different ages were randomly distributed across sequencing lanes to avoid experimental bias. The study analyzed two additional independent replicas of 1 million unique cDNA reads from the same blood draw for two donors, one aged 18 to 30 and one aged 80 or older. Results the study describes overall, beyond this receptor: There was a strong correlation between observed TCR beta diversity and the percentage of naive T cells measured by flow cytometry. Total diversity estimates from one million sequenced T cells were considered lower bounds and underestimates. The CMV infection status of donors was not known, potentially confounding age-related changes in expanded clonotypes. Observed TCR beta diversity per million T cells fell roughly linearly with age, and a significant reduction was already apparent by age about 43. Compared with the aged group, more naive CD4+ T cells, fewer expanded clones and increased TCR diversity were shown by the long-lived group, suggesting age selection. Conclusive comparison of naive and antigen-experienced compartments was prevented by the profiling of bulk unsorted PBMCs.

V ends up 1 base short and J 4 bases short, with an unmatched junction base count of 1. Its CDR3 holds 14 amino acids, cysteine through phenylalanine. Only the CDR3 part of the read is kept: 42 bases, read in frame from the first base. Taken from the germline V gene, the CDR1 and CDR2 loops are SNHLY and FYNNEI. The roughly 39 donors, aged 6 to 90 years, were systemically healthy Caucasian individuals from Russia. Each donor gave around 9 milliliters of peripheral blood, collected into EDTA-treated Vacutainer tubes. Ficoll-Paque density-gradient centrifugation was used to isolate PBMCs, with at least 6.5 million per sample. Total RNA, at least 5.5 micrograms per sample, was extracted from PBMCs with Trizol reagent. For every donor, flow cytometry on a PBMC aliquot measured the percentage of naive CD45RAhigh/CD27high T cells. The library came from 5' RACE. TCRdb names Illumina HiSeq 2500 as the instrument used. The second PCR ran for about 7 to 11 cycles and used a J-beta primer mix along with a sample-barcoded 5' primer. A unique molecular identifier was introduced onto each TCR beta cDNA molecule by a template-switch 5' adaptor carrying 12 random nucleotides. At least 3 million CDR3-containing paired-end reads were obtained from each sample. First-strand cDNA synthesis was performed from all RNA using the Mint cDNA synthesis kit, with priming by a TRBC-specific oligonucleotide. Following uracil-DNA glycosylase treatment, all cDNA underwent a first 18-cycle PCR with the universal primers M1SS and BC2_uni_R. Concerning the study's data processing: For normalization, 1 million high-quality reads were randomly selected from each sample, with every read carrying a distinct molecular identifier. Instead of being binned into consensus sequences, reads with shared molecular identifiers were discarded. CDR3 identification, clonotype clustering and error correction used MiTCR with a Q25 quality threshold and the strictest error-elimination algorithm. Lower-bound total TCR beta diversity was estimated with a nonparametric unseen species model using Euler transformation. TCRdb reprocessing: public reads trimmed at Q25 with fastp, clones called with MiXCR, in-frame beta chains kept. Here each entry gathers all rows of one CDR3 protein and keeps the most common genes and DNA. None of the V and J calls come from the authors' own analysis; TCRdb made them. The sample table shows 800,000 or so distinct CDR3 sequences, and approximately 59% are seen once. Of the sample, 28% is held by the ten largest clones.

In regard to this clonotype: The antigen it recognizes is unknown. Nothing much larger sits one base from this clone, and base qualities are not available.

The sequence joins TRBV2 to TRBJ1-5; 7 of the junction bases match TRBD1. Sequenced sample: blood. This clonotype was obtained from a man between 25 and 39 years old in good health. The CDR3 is CASSEVDRNQPQHF. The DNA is TGTGCCAGCAGTGAAGTGGACAGGAATCAGCCCCAGCATTTT.